This T cell receptor beta chain was recovered during a study of blood T cells in healthy people across ages. Then a second PCR, running about 7 to 11 cycles, was carried out with a sample-barcoded 5' primer and a J-beta primer mix. At least 3 million CDR3-containing paired-end reads were obtained per sample. TCRdb re-analysed the 5' RACE reads in MiXCR, keeping a single row per CDR3 protein. The sample lists some 900,000 distinct CDR3 sequences; under 35% were seen once. This clonotype occurred once. The antigen is undetermined. Study-wide results and caveats: Long-lived donors exceeded aged donors in naive CD4+ cells and diversity.

Trimming removed 4 bases at V and 0 bases at J, with 14 bases between. CDR1 is ENHRY, CDR2 SYGVKD, per germline. CDR3 length equals 16 residues. This chain joins TRBV10-3 and TRBJ2-3; perhaps D is TRBD1 or TRBD2 (6 bases each). The clonotype comes from a woman aged 80 or over in good health. Sample: blood. CDR3 coding DNA: TGTGCCATCAGTGGTACAGGGACTGGAAGCACAGATACGCAGTATTTT. Residues: CAISGTGTGSTDTQYF.